This T cell receptor (beta chain) was identified in a study of T cells in Graves' hyperthyroidism and ophthalmopathy. Diagnostic decisions used clinical symptoms, serum thyroxine and TRAb, thyroid ultrasound and orbital computed tomography. Amplification yielded TCR beta CDR3 regions, with RNA transcripts as the source. During a first-round RT-PCR of the TCR CDR3, the HTBI primer set was used. TCRdb redid the calling of the multiplex PCR reads with MiXCR, one entry per CDR3 protein. In the table there are 450,000 to 700,000 distinct CDR3 sequences, about half of which are singletons. The CDR3 covers 15 residues. Trimming left V 5 bases short and J 13 bases short, with 21 bases between. Germline CDR1 and CDR2: MNHNS and SASEGT.

The receptor comes from an adult woman with Graves' disease, either hyperthyroidism or ophthalmopathy (not recorded which). The chain is built from TRBV6-1 and TRBJ1-6; tentatively, D is TRBD1 (6 bases). Sequenced input: peripheral blood or thyroid tissue (not recorded which). CDR3 sequence: CASSFFLGGARPLHF. CDR3 nucleotides: TGTGCCAGCAGTTTTTTTCTAGGGGGGGCGCGGCCCCTCCACTTT.